This T cell receptor beta chain was documented in a study of T cells after yellow fever vaccination. The sample holds many counts of this clonotype. TCRdb analysed the 5' RACE reads with MiXCR anew, one entry per CDR3 protein. The sample lists 14,000 or so distinct CDR3 sequences, roughly 8% occurring once. Study conclusions and caveats: Bulk-population clonotypes that are abundant could appear as contaminants in FACS-sorted repertoires. Most primary-vaccination clones reappeared after the booster (96% CD4, more than 70% CD8).

V shed 8 bases and J 0 bases; nucleotides not matched to a gene: 9. This CDR3 is built from 16 residues. Germline assignment: CDR1 LGHNA and CDR2 YSLEER. The origin of this receptor is a young man who received the YFV17D yellow fever vaccine. This sample comprised PBMCs, either bulk or a sorted T-cell subset (CD4+, CD8+, memory, or dextramer-sorted; not recorded which), obtained on the day of the yellow fever booster vaccination. The rearrangement links TRBV4-3 to TRBJ2-5; 10 nucleotides line up with TRBD2. The CDR3 spells CASARASGGNQETQYF. CDR3 in DNA: TGCGCCAGCGCCAGGGCTAGCGGGGGAAACCAAGAGACCCAGTACTTC.